Described below is a single T cell receptor (beta chain) sequence and its context. Which antigen it targets is not known. No base quality information exists; no much larger clone differs at one position. Library creation used the immunoSEQ multiplex PCR assay. Imported from immuneACCESS, the table was reduced by TCRdb to in-frame sequences with V and J called. These copies leave out some clones; in studies compared against another copy, an unresolved V gene accounts for under half, and the cause of the remainder is not known. This sample gives some 71,000 clones in total; almost 98% of them show up just once. The top ten clones comprise roughly 0.2% of the sample. This specimen belongs to a study of technical replicates of blood from several donors (dated by TCRdb to 2016 to 2017). CDR1 and CDR2, looked up from the germline V gene, are MGHRA and YSYEKL. The germline ends are 10 bases apart after V is trimmed by 2 bases and J by 5 bases. Counted from cysteine to phenylalanine, this CDR3 has 13 amino acids. The DNA shown is the 39-base CDR3, in frame from base 1.

Recombination connected TRBV4-1 to TRBJ2-7; no D gene can be assigned with confidence. Sequences were obtained from T cells isolated from PBMCs. This TCR derives from a human donor in good health. The DNA reads as follows: TGCGCCAGCAGCCAAATTACCTCGGACGAGCAGTACTTC. Translated, it reads CASSQITSDEQYF.